These 15 T cell receptor beta chains share one sample of origin, sequenced in a study of blood T cells in healthy people across ages. With a J-beta primer mix and a sample-barcoded 5' primer, a second PCR ran 7 to 11 cycles. TCRdb re-derived calls from the 5' RACE reads in MiXCR, one entry per CDR3 protein. The sample lists 1.5 million to 2 million distinct CDR3 sequences; roughly 32% were seen once. Sequencing was performed on blood. The origin of the receptors is a woman aged 25 to 39 in good health.

This clonotype was counted ten times or more. This sequence joins TRBV7-2 and TRBJ2-3, with 14 bases aligning to TRBD2. V gave up 8 bases and J gave up 2 bases; unmatched junction bases: 6. The length of the CDR3 is 16 residues. CDR1 and CDR2 (germline): SGHTA, FQGNSA. CDR3 nucleotides: TGTGCCAGCGGAGGGACTAGCGGGAGTCTCACAGATACGCAGTATTTT. This translates into CASGGTSGSLTDTQYF.

The rearrangement links TRBV24-1 to TRBJ2-1; TRBD2 aligns across 9 bases. Germline CDR1 reads KGHDR; CDR2 reads SFDVKD. The CDR3 has 17 amino acids. Losses at the gene ends were 2 bases for V and 7 bases for J; bases not matched to a gene: 11. CDR3 sequence: CATSDSVGTSSINEQFF. CDR3 nucleotides: TGTGCCACCAGTGATTCGGTGGGGACTAGCTCGATTAATGAGCAGTTCTTC.

This sequence joins TRBV9 and TRBJ2-5; D is perhaps TRBD2 (7 bases). The V and J ends lost 3 bases and 6 bases respectively, with 12 bases between them. Germline V lookup: CDR1 SGDLS, CDR2 YYNGEE. This CDR3 contains 13 residues. The CDR3 region is CASSGGGVQTQYF. Here the CDR3 DNA reads TGTGCCAGCAGCGGGGGGGGCGTACAGACCCAGTACTTC.

In this sample, this clonotype turned up once. V gene TRBV7-7 combines with J gene TRBJ2-3; 9 bases line up with TRBD2. The V and J ends lost 5 bases and 6 bases, in that order; junction bases with no gene match: 6. The CDR3 is made up of 14 amino acids. Looked up from germline, CDR1 is SSHAT and CDR2 is FNYEAQ (reference sequence). DNA for the CDR3: TGTGCCAGCAGCGAGGGACTAGCCAGGGATACGCAGTATTTT. Its protein is CASSEGLARDTQYF. The whole variable domain, filled in from reference TRBV7-7 and TRBJ2-3, reads GAGVSQSPRYKVTKRGQDVTLRCDPISSHATLYWYQQALGQGPEFLTYFNYEAQPDKSGLPSDRFSAERPEGSISTLTIQRTEQRDSAMYRCASSEGLARDTQYFGPGTRLTVL.

The rearrangement joins TRBV20-1 to TRBJ2-1; 9 positions agree with TRBD1. Germline V lookup: CDR1 DFQATT, CDR2 SNEGSKA (reference sequence). With V trimmed by 4 bases and J by 2 bases, 3 bases remained unmatched. This CDR3 is built from 14 residues. CDR3 sequence: CSATTGGAYNEQFF. In nucleotides, the CDR3 is TGCAGTGCTACTACAGGGGGCGCCTACAATGAGCAGTTCTTC.

The chain recombines TRBV13 with TRBJ1-1; D is unresolved. Trimming took 0 bases from V and 11 from J, leaving 13 bases between them. CDR1 and CDR2 (germline): PRHDT, FYEKMQ (reference sequence). CDR3 length equals 13 residues. The CDR3 spells CASSLGVGMDAFF. The CDR3 bases are TGTGCCAGCAGCTTAGGAGTAGGGATGGACGCTTTCTTT.

This sequence joins TRBV19 and TRBJ2-3; D gene ambiguous. CDR3 length: 13 amino acids. Germline CDR1 is LNHDA and CDR2 is SQIVND (reference sequence). V was shortened by 9 bases and J by 3 bases, with 13 bases between the two germline ends. CDR3 bases: TGTGCCAGACAACCCCCCGAAACAGATACGCAGTATTTT. It codes for CARQPPETDTQYF.

The table lists this clonotype with many counts. The chain uses TRBV7-2 and TRBJ2-3, with 10 bases identical to TRBD2. The junction had 4 bases not matched to a gene; V was cut back by 3 bases and J by 4 bases. From germline, CDR1 is SGHTA and CDR2 FQGNSA. The CDR3 is 15 amino acids. The CDR3 loop is CASSFLAGVPDTQYF. CDR3 coding DNA: TGTGCCAGCAGCTTCCTAGCGGGAGTACCAGATACGCAGTATTTT.

This clonotype was counted a few times. The chain couples TRBV20-1 to TRBJ2-7; D is undetermined. Trimming left V 6 bases short and J 0 bases short, with 24 bases between. The germline gives CDR1 DFQATT, CDR2 SNEGSKA (reference sequence). This CDR3 spans 17 amino acids. The CDR3 sequence: CSARHGPMWRSSYEQYF. CDR3 coding DNA: TGCAGTGCCCGACACGGGCCCATGTGGCGATCCTCCTACGAGCAGTACTTC.

This chain uses TRBV6-5 with TRBJ1-1; D is unclear. The ends were cut back, 7 bases at V and 3 bases at J, with 18 bases in the middle. CDR1 is MNHEY, CDR2 SVGAGI, per germline. The CDR3 runs 15 residues. The CDR3 nucleotides are TGTGCCAGCACGAGACGCACAAATGGGGACACTGAAGCTTTCTTT. Translated, it gives CASTRRTNGDTEAFF.

This chain joins TRBV5-1 and TRBJ2-1; 9 bases align to TRBD1. The J call may be mistaken, given a closer DNA end match to TRBJ2-7. Germline CDR1 reads SGHRS; CDR2 reads YFSETQ. This CDR3 has 16 amino acids. In DNA form, the CDR3 reads TGCGCCAGCAGCGGGGGACAGGGAAGCTCCTACAATGAGCAGTACTTC. It encodes CASSGGQGSSYNEQYF.

To note about this clonotype: Relative to the germline gene, one junction end is altered; a read error may explain this. This chain uses TRBV4-1 with TRBJ1-4, with D possibly matching TRBD1 (6 bases). The V gene's germline CDR1 is MGHRA and CDR2 YSYEKL. This CDR3 region has 15 residues. CDR3 residues: CASSVQQGPNEKRFF. The CDR3 region has the DNA TGCGCCAGCAGCGTGCAACAGGGCCCTAATGAAAAACGGTTTTTT.

J is TRBJ1-2 and V is TRBV7-2, with 7 positions matching TRBD1. CDR3 length: 13 residues. The V gene end was trimmed by 8 bases and the J gene end by 7 bases; junction bases not matched to a gene: 10. Per germline, CDR1 SGHTA and CDR2 FQGNSA. The CDR3 reads CASGTDRASGYTF. Here the CDR3 DNA reads TGTGCCAGCGGCACCGACAGGGCTTCTGGCTACACCTTC.

This clonotype appeared a few times. The chain carries TRBV28 and TRBJ2-5; TRBD1 matches at 7 bases. CDR3 length: 16 residues. After removal of 3 bases from V and 0 bases from J, the junction contained 7 bases not matched to a gene. Germline loops: CDR1 MDHEN, CDR2 SYDVKM. The CDR3 DNA reads TGTGCCAGCAGTTTCTGGGGGACAGACTACCAAGAGACCCAGTACTTC. Amino acid sequence: CASSFWGTDYQETQYF.

On this clonotype: A junction end diverges from the germline sequence, so it may reflect a read error. V usage is TRBV5-1 and J usage is TRBJ2-3; 7 nucleotides align to TRBD1. CDR3 size: 16 residues. Germline V gene data show CDR1 as SGHRS and CDR2 as YFSETQ. The CDR3 loop is CASSLGSPLGTDTRYF. The DNA for the CDR3 is TGCGCCAGCAGCTTGGGGTCTCCCCTCGGGACAGATACGCGGTATTTT.